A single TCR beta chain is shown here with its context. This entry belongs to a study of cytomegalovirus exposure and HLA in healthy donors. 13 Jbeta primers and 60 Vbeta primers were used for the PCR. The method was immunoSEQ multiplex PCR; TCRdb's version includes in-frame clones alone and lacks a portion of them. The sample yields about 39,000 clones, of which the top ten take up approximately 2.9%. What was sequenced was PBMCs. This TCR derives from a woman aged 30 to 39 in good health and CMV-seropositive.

Here the CDR3 DNA reads TGTGCCTGGAGTGCCGGCGACAGCTACGCCTACGAGCAGTACTTC. Its protein is CAWSAGDSYAYEQYF. This chain connects TRBV30 to TRBJ2-7; D possibly corresponds to TRBD1 (5 bases). With 1 base removed from V and 2 bases from J, the gap between germline ends came to 15 bases. The CDR3 contains 15 residues. Germline CDR1 is GTSNPN and CDR2 is SVGIG (reference sequence). Full variable domain (outside the CDR3, taken from reference TRBV30 and TRBJ2-7): SQTIHQWPATLVQPVGSPLSLECTVEGTSNPNLYWYRQAAGRGLQLLFYSVGIGQISSEVPQNLSASRPQDRQFILSSKKLLLSDSGFYLCAWSAGDSYAYEQYFGPGTRLTVT.